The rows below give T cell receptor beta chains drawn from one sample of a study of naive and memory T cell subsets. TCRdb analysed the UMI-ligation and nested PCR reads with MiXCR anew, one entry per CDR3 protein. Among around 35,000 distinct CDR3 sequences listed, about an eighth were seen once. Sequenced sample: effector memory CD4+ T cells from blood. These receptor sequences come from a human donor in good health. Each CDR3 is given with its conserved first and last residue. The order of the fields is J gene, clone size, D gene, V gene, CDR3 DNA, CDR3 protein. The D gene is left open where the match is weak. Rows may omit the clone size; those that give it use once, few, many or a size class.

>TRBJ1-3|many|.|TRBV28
TGTGCCAGCAGCTCTCCAGGGACATCTGGAAACACCATATATTTT
CASSSPGTSGNTIYF
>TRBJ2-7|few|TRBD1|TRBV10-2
TGCGCCAGCAGTGAGTCGAAGGGGGACAGGGGGTACGAGCAGTACTTC
CASSESKGDRGYEQYF
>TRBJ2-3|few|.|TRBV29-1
TGCAGCGTTGAAGGGGACGGGGGGCGATACACAGATACGCAGTATTTT
CSVEGDGGRYTDTQYF
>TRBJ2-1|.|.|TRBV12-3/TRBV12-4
TGTGCCAGCAGTTTAGTGCAGGATATGTGGCAGTTCTTC
CASSLVQDMWQFF
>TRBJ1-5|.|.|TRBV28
TGTGCCAGCAGTTTAGGGGGGGCTCGCAATCAGCCCCAGCATTTT
CASSLGGARNQPQHF
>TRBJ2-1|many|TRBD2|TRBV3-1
TGTGCCAGCAGCCAAGATCCGGGGGGGAGGGCCTACAATGAGCAGTTCTTC
CASSQDPGGRAYNEQFF
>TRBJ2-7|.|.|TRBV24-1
TGTGCCACCAGTGCCCCCCTTACCTACGAGCAGTACTTC
CATSAPLTYEQYF
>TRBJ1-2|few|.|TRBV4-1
TGCGCCAGCAGCCAAGAGTGGGGGGGAAACTATGGCTACACCTTC
CASSQEWGGNYGYTF
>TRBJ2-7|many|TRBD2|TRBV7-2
TGTGCCAGCAGCTGGAAAGCGGGAGGGCCTTACGAGCAGTACTTC
CASSWKAGGPYEQYF
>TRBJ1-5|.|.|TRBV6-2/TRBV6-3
TGTGCCAGCAGTTCACTTCGCCAGCCCAATCAGCCCCAGCATTTT
CASSSLRQPNQPQHF
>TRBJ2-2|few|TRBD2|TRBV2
TGTGCCAGCAGTGAATTTCGCGGGAGTAACACCGGGGAGCTGTTTTTT
CASSEFRGSNTGELFF
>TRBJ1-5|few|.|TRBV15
TGTGCCACCAGCAGAGACTCAGGGGGCAATCAGCCCCAGCATTTT
CATSRDSGGNQPQHF
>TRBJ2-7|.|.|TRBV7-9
TGTGCCAGCAGCTTAGACAGGGCGGTATCCTACGAGCAGTACTTC
CASSLDRAVSYEQYF
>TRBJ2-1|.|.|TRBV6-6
TGTGCCAGCAGTTACGGGGGGGCGCAGGGTGAGCAGTTCTTC
CASSYGGAQGEQFF
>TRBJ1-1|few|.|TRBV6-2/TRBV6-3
TGTGCCAGCAGTCCCTATGGACAGATTTCGAACACTGAAGCTTTCTTT
CASSPYGQISNTEAFF
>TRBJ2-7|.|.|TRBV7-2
TGTGCCAGCAGCTTAGGCAGGGGAGGGTCCCGGGGCGAGCAGTACTTC
CASSLGRGGSRGEQYF
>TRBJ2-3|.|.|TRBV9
TGTGCCAGCAGCGTATTCGCGACGGCAAGCACAGATACGCAGTATTTT
CASSVFATASTDTQYF
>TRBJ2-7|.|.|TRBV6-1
TGTGCCAGCAGTGAAAGGGGGGGGACAATACTTGGAACCTACGAGCAGTACTTC
CASSERGGTILGTYEQYF
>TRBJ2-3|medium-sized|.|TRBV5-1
TGCGCCAGCAGCTTGTCTAGCGGCACAGATACGCAGTATTTT
CASSLSSGTDTQYF
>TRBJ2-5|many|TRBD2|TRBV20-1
TGCAGTGCTGTTGGGACTAGCGGGTTCCTGGGTCAACAGACCCAGTACTTC
CSAVGTSGFLGQQTQYF
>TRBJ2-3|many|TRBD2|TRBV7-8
TGTGCCAGCAGCAAAAGGGAGGGAGATACGCAGTATTTT
CASSKREGDTQYF
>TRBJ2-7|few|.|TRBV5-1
TGCGCCAGCAGCCCCCAGTGGGGTAAGTCCTACGAGCGGTACTTC
CASSPQWGKSYERYF
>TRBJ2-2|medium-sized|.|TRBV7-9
TGTGCCAGCAGCCCACGGGCAGGGAACACCGGGGAGCTGTTTTTT
CASSPRAGNTGELFF
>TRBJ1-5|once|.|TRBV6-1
TGTGCCAGCAGTGAAGGGGGTAATCAGCCCCAGCATTTT
CASSEGGNQPQHF
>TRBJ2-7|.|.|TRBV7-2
TGTGCCAGCAGCCGTCTTACCGCCTACGAGCAGTACTTC
CASSRLTAYEQYF
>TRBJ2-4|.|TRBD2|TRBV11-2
TGTGCCAGCAGCTTAGGTAGACTAGCAACCCAAAACATTCAGTACTTC
CASSLGRLATQNIQYF
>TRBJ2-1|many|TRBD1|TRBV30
TGTGCCTGGACCGGGACAGGGACGGGTGAGCAGTTCTTC
CAWTGTGTGEQFF
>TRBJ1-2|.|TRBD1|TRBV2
TGTGCCAGCAGTCTCCCCACAGGGGTGAAAGGCTACACCTTC
CASSLPTGVKGYTF
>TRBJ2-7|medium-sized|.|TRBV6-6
TGTGCCAGCAGTTACCGGGAACACGGGGCTCCGTACTTC
CASSYREHGAPYF
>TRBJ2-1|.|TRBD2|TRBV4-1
TGCGCCAGCAGCCAAGTAGGACTAGCGGGAGGAGGTGAGCAGTTCTTC
CASSQVGLAGGGEQFF
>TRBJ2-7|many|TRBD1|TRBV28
TGTGCCACCCGGACAGGGTCGTTAGGCGAGCAGTACTTC
CATRTGSLGEQYF
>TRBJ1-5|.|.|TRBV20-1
TGCAGTGCGCCCGTGGGGCGAGGGAATCAGCCCCAGCATTTT
CSAPVGRGNQPQHF
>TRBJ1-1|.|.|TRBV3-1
TGTGCCAGCAGCCAACTCGGTGAAGCTTTCTTT
CASSQLGEAFF
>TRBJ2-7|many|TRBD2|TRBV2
TGTGCCAGCAGTGAAACGGCGGGAGCCCTAAACGAGCAGTACTTC
CASSETAGALNEQYF
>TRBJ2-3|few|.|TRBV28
TGTGCCAGCAGTTTAGACAGAAACACAGATACGCAGTATTTT
CASSLDRNTDTQYF
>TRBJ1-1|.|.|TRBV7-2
TGTGCCAGCAGCTATACCCCGTCCACTGAAGCTTTCTTT
CASSYTPSTEAFF
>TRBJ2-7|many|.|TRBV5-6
TGTGCCAGCAGCTTGGGGGAGGTGGGCCCGGGCTACGAGCAGTACTTC
CASSLGEVGPGYEQYF
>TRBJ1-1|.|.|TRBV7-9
TGTGCCAGCAGCTTTGATCATGTGCAGGGTAACACTGAAGCTTTCTTT
CASSFDHVQGNTEAFF
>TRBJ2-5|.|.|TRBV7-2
TGTGCCAGCAGCTTAGGGGCTGCAAAAGAGACCCAGTACTTC
CASSLGAAKETQYF
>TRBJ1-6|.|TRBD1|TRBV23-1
TGCGCCAGCAGTCACTTGGACAGGGCCTTCGGGTCACCCCTCCACTTT
CASSHLDRAFGSPLHF
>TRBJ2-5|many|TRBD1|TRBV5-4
TGTGCCAGCAGCCAGTTGACGAACAGGGGGTTACAAGAGACCCAGTACTTC
CASSQLTNRGLQETQYF
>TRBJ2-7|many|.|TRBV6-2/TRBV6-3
TGTGCCAGCGTATCGCGGCAGGGCCCGGTCGAGCAGTACTTC
CASVSRQGPVEQYF
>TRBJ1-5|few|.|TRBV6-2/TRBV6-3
TGTGCCAGCAGTTACATTAGTGTGGGGACGGGGAATCAGCCCCAGCATTTT
CASSYISVGTGNQPQHF
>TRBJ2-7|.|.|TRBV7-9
TGTGCCAGCAGCTGGTCTTGGGACGGTTCCAACTACGAGCAGTACTTC
CASSWSWDGSNYEQYF
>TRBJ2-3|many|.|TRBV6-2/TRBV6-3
TGTGCCAGCAGTTCAAAAGGACGGAGCGGGAGCACAGATACGCAGTATTTT
CASSSKGRSGSTDTQYF
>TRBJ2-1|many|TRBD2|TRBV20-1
TGCAGTGCTAGTCTCCACGGGAGGGCCGACAATGAGCAGTTCTTC
CSASLHGRADNEQFF
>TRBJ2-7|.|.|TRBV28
TGTGCCAGCAGTTTAAGTACCTACGAGCAGTACTTC
CASSLSTYEQYF
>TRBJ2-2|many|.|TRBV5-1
TGCGCCAGCAGCCAGAAGAACACCGGGGAGCTGTTTTTT
CASSQKNTGELFF
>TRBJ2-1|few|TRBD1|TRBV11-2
TGTGCCAGCAGCCGGGGACAGGGGGGGTACAATGAGCAGTTCTTC
CASSRGQGGYNEQFF
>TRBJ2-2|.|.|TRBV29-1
TGCGGCGGCCAGAACAGGGTCGGGGAGCTGTTTTTT
CGGQNRVGELFF
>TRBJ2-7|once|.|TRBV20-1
TGCAGTGCTAGAGGTTCCAGAAACTTTTACGAGCAGTACTTC
CSARGSRNFYEQYF
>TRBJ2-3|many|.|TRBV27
TGTGCCAGCAGTTTAAAGGAGGCACGAGATACGCAGTATTTT
CASSLKEARDTQYF
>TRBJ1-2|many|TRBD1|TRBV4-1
TGCGCCAGCAGCCAGGCCACACAGGGGGTTTATGGCTACACCTTC
CASSQATQGVYGYTF